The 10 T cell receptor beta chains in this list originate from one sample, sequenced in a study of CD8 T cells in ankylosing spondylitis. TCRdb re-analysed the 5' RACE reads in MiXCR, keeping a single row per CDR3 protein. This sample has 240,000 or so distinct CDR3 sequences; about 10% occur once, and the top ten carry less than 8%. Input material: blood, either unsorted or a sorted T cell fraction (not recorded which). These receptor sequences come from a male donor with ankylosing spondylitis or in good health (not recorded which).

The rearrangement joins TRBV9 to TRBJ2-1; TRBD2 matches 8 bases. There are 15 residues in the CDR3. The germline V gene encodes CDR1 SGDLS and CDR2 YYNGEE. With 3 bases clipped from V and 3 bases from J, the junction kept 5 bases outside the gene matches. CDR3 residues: CASSAVTSGYNEQFF. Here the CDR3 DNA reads TGTGCCAGCAGCGCCGTTACTAGCGGCTACAATGAGCAGTTCTTC. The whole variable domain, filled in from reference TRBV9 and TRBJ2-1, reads DSGVTQTPKHLITATGQRVTLRCSPRSGDLSVYWYQQSLDQGLQFLIQYYNGEERAKGNILERFSAQQFPDLHSELNLSSLELGDSALYFCASSAVTSGYNEQFFGPGTRLTVL.

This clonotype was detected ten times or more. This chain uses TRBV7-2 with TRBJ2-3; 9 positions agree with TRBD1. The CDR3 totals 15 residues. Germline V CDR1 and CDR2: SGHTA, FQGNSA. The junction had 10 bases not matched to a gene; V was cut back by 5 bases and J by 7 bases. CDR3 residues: CASSASQGAQHTQYF. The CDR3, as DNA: TGTGCCAGCAGCGCTTCACAGGGGGCGCAACATACGCAGTATTTT.

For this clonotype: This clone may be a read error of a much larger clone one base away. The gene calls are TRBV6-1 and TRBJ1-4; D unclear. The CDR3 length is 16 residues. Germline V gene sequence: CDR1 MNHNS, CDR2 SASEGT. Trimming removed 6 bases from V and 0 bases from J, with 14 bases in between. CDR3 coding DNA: TGTGCCAGCAGGGGATCCCCGAGTGCAACTAATGAAAAACTGTTTTTT. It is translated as CASRGSPSATNEKLFF.

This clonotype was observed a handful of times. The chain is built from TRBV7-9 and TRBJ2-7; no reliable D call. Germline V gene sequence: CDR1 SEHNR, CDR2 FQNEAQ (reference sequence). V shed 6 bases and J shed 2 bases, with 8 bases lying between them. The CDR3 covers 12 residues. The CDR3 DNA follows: TGTGCCAGCAGTCCGGACCCCTACGAGCAGTACTTC. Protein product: CASSPDPYEQYF.

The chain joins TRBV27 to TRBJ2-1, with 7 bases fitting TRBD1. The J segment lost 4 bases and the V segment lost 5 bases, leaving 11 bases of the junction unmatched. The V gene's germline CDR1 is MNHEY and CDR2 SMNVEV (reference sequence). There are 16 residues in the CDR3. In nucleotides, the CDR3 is TGTGCCAGCAGTCGATCCCCGGGACAGTCATACAATGAGCAGTTCTTC. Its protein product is CASSRSPGQSYNEQFF.

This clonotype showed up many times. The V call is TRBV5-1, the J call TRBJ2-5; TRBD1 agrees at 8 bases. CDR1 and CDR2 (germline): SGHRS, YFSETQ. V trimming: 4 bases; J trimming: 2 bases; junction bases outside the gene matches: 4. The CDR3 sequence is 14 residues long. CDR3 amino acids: CASSIGQGQETQYF. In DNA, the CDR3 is TGCGCCAGCAGCATCGGACAGGGACAAGAGACCCAGTACTTC.

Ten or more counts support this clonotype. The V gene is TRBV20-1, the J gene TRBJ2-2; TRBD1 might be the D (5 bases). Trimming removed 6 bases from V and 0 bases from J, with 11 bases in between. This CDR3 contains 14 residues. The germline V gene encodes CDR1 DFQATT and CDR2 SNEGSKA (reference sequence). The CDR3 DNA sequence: TGCAGTGCACATACAGGAGCGAACACCGGGGAGCTGTTTTTT. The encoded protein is CSAHTGANTGELFF.

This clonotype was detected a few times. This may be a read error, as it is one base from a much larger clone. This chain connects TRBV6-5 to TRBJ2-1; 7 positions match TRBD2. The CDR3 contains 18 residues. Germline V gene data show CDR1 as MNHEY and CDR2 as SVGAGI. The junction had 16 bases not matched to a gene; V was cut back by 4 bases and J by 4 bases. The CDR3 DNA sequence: TGTGCCAGCAGTTTCTCGATCAGCGGGACCGACGAGTACAATGAGCAGTTCTTC. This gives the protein CASSFSISGTDEYNEQFF.

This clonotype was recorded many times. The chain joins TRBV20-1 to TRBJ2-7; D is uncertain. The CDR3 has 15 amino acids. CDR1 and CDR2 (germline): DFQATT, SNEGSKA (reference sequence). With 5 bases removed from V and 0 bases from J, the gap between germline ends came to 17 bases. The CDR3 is CSAGPGVPGSYEQYF. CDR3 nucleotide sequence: TGCAGTGCTGGCCCTGGGGTCCCAGGCTCCTACGAGCAGTACTTC.

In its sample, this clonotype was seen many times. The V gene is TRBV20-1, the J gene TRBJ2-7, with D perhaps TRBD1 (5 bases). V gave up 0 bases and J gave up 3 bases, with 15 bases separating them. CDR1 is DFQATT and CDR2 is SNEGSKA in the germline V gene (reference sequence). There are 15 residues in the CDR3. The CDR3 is CSAREVGRSNYEQYF. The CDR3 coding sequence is TGCAGTGCTAGAGAAGTGGGGCGCTCGAACTACGAGCAGTACTTC.